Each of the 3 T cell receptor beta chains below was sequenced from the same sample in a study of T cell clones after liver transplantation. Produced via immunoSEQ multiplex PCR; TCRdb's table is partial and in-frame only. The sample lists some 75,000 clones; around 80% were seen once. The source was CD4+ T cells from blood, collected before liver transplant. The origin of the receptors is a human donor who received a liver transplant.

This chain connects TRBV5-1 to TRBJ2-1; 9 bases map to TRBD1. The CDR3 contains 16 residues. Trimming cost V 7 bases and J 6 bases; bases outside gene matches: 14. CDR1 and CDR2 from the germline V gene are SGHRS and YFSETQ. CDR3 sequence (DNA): TGCGCCAGCTCCCCCTCGGGGACAGGGCCTTTCAATGAGCAGTTCTTC. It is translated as CASSPSGTGPFNEQFF. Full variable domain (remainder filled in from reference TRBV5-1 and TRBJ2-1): KAGVTQTPRYLIKTRGQQVTLSCSPISGHRSVSWYQQTPGQGLQFLFEYFSETQRNKGNFPGRFSGRQFSNSRSEMNVSTLELGDSALYLCASSPSGTGPFNEQFFGPGTRLTVL.

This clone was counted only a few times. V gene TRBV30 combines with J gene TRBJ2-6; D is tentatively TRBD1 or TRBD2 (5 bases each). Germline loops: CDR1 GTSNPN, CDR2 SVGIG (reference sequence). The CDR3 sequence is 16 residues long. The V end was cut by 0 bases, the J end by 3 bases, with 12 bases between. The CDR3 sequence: CAWSVGAGSGANVLTF. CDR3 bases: TGTGCCTGGAGTGTAGGGGCAGGGAGTGGGGCCAACGTCCTGACTTTC. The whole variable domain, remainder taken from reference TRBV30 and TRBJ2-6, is SQTIHQWPATLVQPVGSPLSLECTVEGTSNPNLYWYRQAAGRGLQLLFYSVGIGQISSEVPQNLSASRPQDRQFILSSKKLLLSDSGFYLCAWSVGAGSGANVLTFGAGSRLTVL.

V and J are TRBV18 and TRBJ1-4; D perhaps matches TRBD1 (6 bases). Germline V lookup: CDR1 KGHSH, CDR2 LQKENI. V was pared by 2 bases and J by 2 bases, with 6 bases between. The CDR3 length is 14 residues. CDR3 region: CASSPGQTNEKLFF. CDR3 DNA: TGTGCCAGCTCACCAGGACAGACTAATGAAAAACTGTTTTTT. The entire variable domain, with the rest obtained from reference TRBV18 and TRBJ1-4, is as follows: NAGVMQNPRHLVRRRGQEARLRCSPMKGHSHVYWYRQLPEEGLKFMVYLQKENIIDESGMPKERFSAEFPKEGPSILRIQQVVRGDSAAYFCASSPGQTNEKLFFGSGTQLSVL.